This T cell receptor beta chain comes out of a study of T cell repertoires in cytomegalovirus infection. Study-level results: Pooled public TCR beta family frequency picked out CMV carriers with the relevant HLA. CMV-specific TCR beta clonotypes restricted by HLA-C dominated the ex vivo response.

The CDR3 is 14 amino acids. V shed 6 bases and J 9 bases; nucleotides not matched to a gene: 7. The germline V gene has CDR1 SQVTM and CDR2 ANQGSEA. On this clonotype itself: Its specificity is unknown.

TCRdb reanalysed the reads using MiXCR and keeps one entry per CDR3 protein. The table shows about 300,000 distinct CDR3 sequences, with roughly 25% occurring only once. The chain couples TRBV29-1 to TRBJ2-1; 14 nucleotides match TRBD2. Sequenced input: PBMCs. The clonotype originates from a human donor in good health (CMV status not recorded). Some clones in this sample may be carry-over from other donors' samples. CDR3 nucleotides: TGCAGCGTACGACTAGCGGGAGGGCCAGGTGAGCAGTTCTTC. It yields the protein CSVRLAGGPGEQFF.